These 4 T cell receptor beta chains were sequenced from one sample in a study of blood T cell repertoires in COVID-19. Sequenced by immunoSEQ multiplex PCR; TCRdb stores in-frame clones only, minus some. This sample has some 230,000 clones, with about 88% found just once. Sequences were obtained from peripheral blood. The receptor set was obtained from a middle-aged man who had recovered from COVID-19.

V is TRBV7-8 and J is TRBJ1-1, with a possible D match to TRBD1 (6 bases). V lost 5 bases and J 1 base, leaving 14 bases between the germline ends. Germline CDR1 and CDR2: SGHVS and FQNEAQ. This CDR3 has 15 amino acids. CDR3 amino acids: CASSPPDSSNTEAFF. CDR3 nucleotides: TGTGCCAGCAGCCCCCCGGACAGCTCGAACACTGAAGCTTTCTTT.

The J gene is TRBJ2-2, the V gene TRBV24-1; TRBD1 agrees at 8 bases. Unmatched junction bases numbered 6, after V lost 11 bases and J lost 2 bases. The CDR3 loop spans 14 amino acids. From germline, CDR1 is KGHDR and CDR2 SFDVKD. CDR3 sequence reads: CAIQGAVNTGELFF. The CDR3, as DNA: TGTGCCATTCAGGGGGCAGTCAACACCGGGGAGCTGTTTTTT.

The V gene is TRBV11-2, the J gene TRBJ2-5; no clear D gene. The CDR3 length is 13 residues. Germline V lookup: CDR1 SGHAT, CDR2 FQNNGV. The ends were cut back, 4 bases at V and 1 base at J, with 7 bases in the middle. The CDR3 nucleotides read TGTGCCAGCAGCTCCTCAGTCCAAGAGACCCAGTACTTC. Encoded protein: CASSSSVQETQYF.

The V call is TRBV13, the J call TRBJ1-2, with D perhaps TRBD1 (6 bases). V lost 0 bases and J lost 4, with 12 bases in between. The CDR3 runs 15 residues. CDR1 is PRHDT and CDR2 is FYEKMQ in the germline V gene (reference sequence). In DNA form, the CDR3 reads TGTGCCAGCAGCTTAGGCGGGCCAGGGGCCTATGGCTACACCTTC. Protein sequence: CASSLGGPGAYGYTF. Full variable domain (rest looked up from reference TRBV13 and TRBJ1-2): AAGVIQSPRHLIKEKRETATLKCYPIPRHDTVYWYQQGPGQDPQFLISFYEKMQSDKGSIPDRFSAQQFSDYHSELNMSSLELGDSALYFCASSLGGPGAYGYTFGSGTRLTVV.